This T cell receptor (beta chain) was recorded in a study of T cells in Graves' hyperthyroidism and ophthalmopathy. Background on the study: Before treatment of any kind, peripheral blood was taken at initial diagnosis.

A note on this clonotype: Antigen specificity is unknown.

Amplified TCR beta CDR3 regions derived from RNA transcripts. An initial round of RT-PCR targeting the TCR CDR3 relied on the HTBI primer set. TCRdb passed the multiplex PCR reads through MiXCR, listing each CDR3 protein once. The data show around 340,000 distinct CDR3 sequences, approximately 17% seen once. Study-wide results and limits: Most clonotypes expanded in the thyroid (above 0.001) were also present in blood. Median prediction lead before ophthalmopathy onset was around 7 months with the model.

The source is a woman aged 25 to 39 with Graves' hyperthyroidism that later progressed to Graves' ophthalmopathy. Sequencing was carried out using blood.

The CDR3 spells CASSLDLGQGKQAFF. The DNA of the CDR3 is TGCGCCAGCAGCTTGGACCTTGGACAGGGGAAACAAGCTTTCTTT. The genes are TRBV5-1 and TRBJ1-1; 9 nucleotides align to TRBD1. Trimming took 0 bases from V and 9 from J; bases not matched to a gene: 9. There are 15 residues in the CDR3. CDR1 is SGHRS, CDR2 YFSETQ, per germline.